One and the same sample provided the 20 T cell receptor beta chains below, sequenced in a study of Graves' ophthalmopathy and Graves' hyperthyroidism. Transcripts of RNA were the source for amplifying TCR beta CDR3 regions. Following a first-round RT-PCR that used HTBI primers, a second-round multiplex PCR was carried out. TCRdb re-called the multiplex PCR reads through MiXCR, storing one row per CDR3 protein. The sample includes around 1,000,000 distinct CDR3 sequences, roughly 35% of them seen just once. Sequencing was performed on peripheral blood or thyroid tissue (not recorded which). These receptors all come from an adult man with Graves' hyperthyroidism.

The chain carries TRBV25-1 and TRBJ1-1, with D possibly being TRBD1 (5 bases). Germline assignment: CDR1 MGHDK and CDR2 SYGVNS. The CDR3 consists of 14 residues. V lost 2 bases and J lost 4, with 11 bases in between. CDR3 residues: CASSEGGGSTEAFF. The CDR3 DNA sequence: TGTGCCAGCAGTGAAGGCGGGGGTTCCACTGAAGCTTTCTTT.

This clonotype was picked up many times. This chain links TRBV7-8 with TRBJ1-2, with TRBD1 as a possible D gene (6 bases). Germline-derived CDR1 and CDR2 are SGHVS and FQNEAQ. The V end was cut by 4 bases, the J end by 1 base, with 13 bases between. The CDR3 has 15 amino acids. The CDR3 sequence is CASSSPGQINYGYTF. The CDR3 nucleotides read TGTGCCAGCAGCTCCCCGGGACAAATTAACTATGGCTACACCTTC.

The sample holds many counts of this clonotype. DNA of the CDR3: TGTGCCAGCAGCGTACGGCCAGGGAACACTGAAGCTTTCTTT. It codes for CASSVRPGNTEAFF. The chain employs TRBV9 and TRBJ1-1; no reliable D call. The CDR3 has 14 residues. Trimming removed 1 base at V and 1 base at J, with 8 bases between. Germline assignment: CDR1 SGDLS and CDR2 YYNGEE.

Ten or more counts support this clonotype. The gene calls are TRBV12-3 or TRBV12-4 and TRBJ2-5; 9 positions match TRBD2. This CDR3 has 16 amino acids. After removal of 4 bases from V and 4 bases from J, the junction contained 10 bases not matched to a gene. The CDR3 nucleotides read TGTGCCAGCAGTTCTAATCGCGGGAGGGCCCCAGAGACCCAGTACTTC. This gives the protein CASSSNRGRAPETQYF.

This clonotype has at least ten counts. The rearrangement joins TRBV19 to TRBJ1-1; D call uncertain. The CDR3 has 13 amino acids. V lost 2 bases to trimming and J lost 4 bases, with 8 bases between them. Germline values: CDR1 LNHDA, CDR2 SQIVND (reference sequence). The CDR3 is CASSITVPTEAFF. The CDR3 DNA reads TGTGCCAGTAGTATAACCGTGCCCACTGAAGCTTTCTTT.

The V and J genes are TRBV12-3 or TRBV12-4 and TRBJ2-7, with D maybe TRBD1 (6 bases). Trimming left V 7 bases short and J 4 bases short, with 14 bases between. CDR3 size: 13 residues. The CDR3 nucleotides read TGTGCCAGCACCGGACAGATATCATACGAGCAGTACTTC. Translated: CASTGQISYEQYF.

J is TRBJ2-5 and V is TRBV6-6; 7 bases match TRBD1. J gave up 9 bases and V 6 bases, and 16 bases lay outside the gene matches. CDR3 length equals 15 residues. Germline CDR1 MNHNY, CDR2 SVGAGI (reference sequence). CDR3 loop: CASSPPGQGVQPQYF. CDR3 DNA sequence: TGTGCCAGCAGCCCCCCGGGGCAGGGGGTTCAGCCCCAGTACTTC.

This clonotype was recorded many times. The V gene is TRBV5-4, the J gene TRBJ1-1; D is possibly TRBD1 (5 bases). The length of the CDR3 is 14 residues. In germline, CDR1 is SGHNT, CDR2 YYREEE (reference sequence). Trimming shortened V by 9 bases and J by 1 base, and 16 bases separated the two germline ends. The CDR3 nucleotides read TGTGCCACTTCCCTGGACATGGGGAACACTGAAGCTTTCTTT. Residues: CATSLDMGNTEAFF.

The chain carries TRBV5-1 and TRBJ2-2; 9 bases map to TRBD1. The CDR3 runs 16 residues. Looked up from germline, CDR1 is SGHRS and CDR2 is YFSETQ. The V segment lost 4 bases and the J segment 7 bases; nucleotides outside the gene matches: 11. CDR3 amino acids: CASSLLTGGVGGELFF. In nucleotides, the CDR3 is TGCGCCAGCAGCCTACTGACAGGGGGAGTCGGCGGGGAGCTGTTTTTT.

Points on this clonotype: This sequence may be a read error, since a much larger clone differs from it by one base. Given the absence of the conserved phenylalanine or tryptophan at the CDR3 end, a read error is likely. This rearrangement joins TRBV5-1 to TRBJ1-1; D unresolved. Germline lookup yields CDR1 SGHRS and CDR2 YFSETQ. The CDR3 length is 14 residues. CDR3 DNA: TGTGCCAGCAGCCCTGCGGCTATGAACACTGAAGCTTTCTCT. Protein product: CASSPAAMNTEAFS.

V gene TRBV30 combines with J gene TRBJ2-5; D is unclear. The CDR3 spans 12 residues. Looked up from germline, CDR1 is GTSNPN and CDR2 is SVGIG (reference sequence). Trimming stripped 2 bases from V and 0 bases from J, with 4 bases between. The CDR3 region is CAWSRDQETQYF. As DNA, the CDR3 is TGTGCCTGGAGTCGAGACCAAGAGACCCAGTACTTC. Full variable domain (rest looked up from reference TRBV30 and TRBJ2-5): SQTIHQWPATLVQPVGSPLSLECTVEGTSNPNLYWYRQAAGRGLQLLFYSVGIGQISSEVPQNLSASRPQDRQFILSSKKLLLSDSGFYLCAWSRDQETQYFGPGTRLLVL.

This clonotype was seen many times. The V and J genes are TRBV27 and TRBJ1-6, with TRBD1 as a possible D gene (5 bases). This CDR3 region has 15 residues. CDR1 is MNHEY, CDR2 SMNVEV, per germline (reference sequence). The V and J ends lost 5 bases and 9 bases respectively, with 17 bases between them. The CDR3 region is CASSPQGAVISPLHF. Here the CDR3 DNA reads TGTGCCAGCAGTCCACAAGGGGCAGTGATTTCACCCCTCCACTTT.

This clonotype was picked up a small number of times. The chain has TRBV12-3 or TRBV12-4 and TRBJ1-4; D call uncertain. Between the trimmed V and J ends, which lost 6 bases and 0 bases, there was a span of 11 bases. The CDR3 loop spans 15 amino acids. In DNA, the CDR3 is TGTGCCAGCAGCTTAACGCCTTCAACTAATGAAAAACTGTTTTTT. This sequence encodes CASSLTPSTNEKLFF.

Comments on this clonotype: At one end the junction does not follow the germline gene, possibly because of a read error. The chain carries TRBV2 and TRBJ2-7; 8 nucleotides agree with TRBD2. The CDR3 is 15 residues long. Germline CDR1 and CDR2: SNHLY and FYNNEI. The CDR3 nucleotides are TGTGCCAGCAGTGACGTAGCGGGGATCACCGGGGAGCTGTACTTC. Translating it yields CASSDVAGITGELYF.

The chain has TRBV29-1 and TRBJ1-5; TRBD1 matches 7 bases. Germline values: CDR1 SQVTM, CDR2 ANQGSEA. The CDR3 is 14 residues long. CDR3 residues: CSAMPGTVNQPQHF. CDR3 coding DNA: TGCAGTGCTATGCCCGGGACAGTCAATCAGCCCCAGCATTTT.

Regarding this clonotype: One base away lies a much larger clone, so this may be a sequencing read error. The chain links TRBV4-3 to TRBJ1-2; 7 bases fit TRBD1. There are 15 residues in the CDR3. Germline CDR1 is LGHNA and CDR2 is YSLEER. CDR3 in DNA: TGCGCCAGCGGCCAAGAGGACAGGCCAAACTATGGCTACACCTTC. Amino acids: CASGQEDRPNYGYTF.

This sequence joins TRBV5-4 and TRBJ2-7, with no clear D. CDR1 is SGHNT and CDR2 is YYREEE in the germline V gene (reference sequence). V lost 4 bases, J lost 0 bases, and 11 bases lay in between. The CDR3 sequence is 14 residues long. This CDR3 is CASSAELSSYEQYF. CDR3 nucleotides: TGTGCCAGCAGCGCCGAACTTAGCTCCTACGAGCAGTACTTC.

The chain employs TRBV10-2 and TRBJ1-2; D ambiguous. The CDR3 runs 16 residues. Germline V gene data show CDR1 as WSHSY and CDR2 as SAAADI. V lost 3 bases to trimming and J lost 2 bases, with 16 bases between them. The CDR3: CASSDSGQEENYGYTF. The CDR3 coding sequence is TGCGCCAGCAGTGACTCCGGGCAGGAGGAAAACTATGGCTACACCTTC.

V and J are TRBV28 and TRBJ1-2; the D gene is possibly TRBD1 (6 bases). The CDR3 covers 11 residues. V lost 11 bases, J lost 4 bases, and 11 bases lay in between. Germline CDR1 and CDR2: MDHEN and SYDVKM. The CDR3 region has the DNA TGTGCCGCAGGGGCGGTCTATGGCTACACCTTC. It specifies CAAGAVYGYTF.

The gene calls are TRBV9 and TRBJ2-7, with D maybe TRBD1 (6 bases). The CDR3 covers 14 residues. V lost 4 bases and J 7 bases, leaving 18 bases between the germline ends. Germline CDR1 SGDLS, CDR2 YYNGEE. CDR3 DNA: TGTGCCAGCAGCCAAATAGGACAGACGAGGGAGCAGTACTTC. Translating gives CASSQIGQTREQYF. Looking up the rest from reference TRBV9 and TRBJ2-7 gives the full variable domain: DSGVTQTPKHLITATGQRVTLRCSPRSGDLSVYWYQQSLDQGLQFLIQYYNGEERAKGNILERFSAQQFPDLHSELNLSSLELGDSALYFCASSQIGQTREQYFGPGTRLTVT.